The 22 T cell receptor beta chains reported below all come from one sample, sequenced in a study of blood T cell repertoires in COVID-19. TCRdb's table, derived via immunoSEQ multiplex PCR, lists solely in-frame clones and lacks some. The sample holds about 210,000 clones; about 79% are singletons and the top ten take about 10%. Sequencing was done on a sample of peripheral blood. Receptor source: a man between 45 and 60 years old with active or convalescent COVID-19.

The rearrangement joins TRBV28 to TRBJ1-1; 9 bases are a match to TRBD1. This CDR3 contains 13 residues. J was trimmed by 10 bases and V by 1 base; bases with no gene match: 4. Germline CDR1 and CDR2: MDHEN and SYDVKM. CDR3: CASSLSGQGSAFF. CDR3 coding DNA: TGTGCCAGCAGTTTATCGGGACAGGGCTCAGCTTTCTTT.

J is TRBJ1-2 and V is TRBV2; perhaps TRBD1 as D (6 bases). Trimming left V 11 bases short and J 4 bases short, with 17 bases between. CDR3 length: 13 residues. The germline CDR1 and CDR2 sequences are SNHLY and FYNNEI. Here the CDR3 DNA reads TGTGCCTGCACAGGGATTGTTGTCTATGGCTACACCTTC. The encoded protein is CACTGIVVYGYTF.

The chain carries TRBV13 and TRBJ2-7; the match to TRBD2 covers 11 bases. With 2 bases clipped from V and 4 bases from J, the junction kept 10 bases outside the gene matches. This CDR3 comprises 17 residues. Germline lookup yields CDR1 PRHDT and CDR2 FYEKMQ (reference sequence). The CDR3 here is CASSLRPFSGRAYEQYF. The DNA of the CDR3 is TGTGCCAGCAGCTTAAGGCCATTTAGCGGGAGGGCTTACGAGCAGTACTTC.

This clone occurred many times. Within the sample, other DNA sequences also encode this same CDR3. This sequence joins TRBV19 and TRBJ1-3, with 8 bases matching TRBD1. The V and J ends lost 6 bases and 0 bases, in that order; junction bases with no gene match: 4. The CDR3 has 15 amino acids. CDR1 LNHDA and CDR2 SQIVND come from the germline V gene (reference sequence). The CDR3 loop is CASSWDRSSGNTIYF. CDR3 in DNA: TGTGCCAGTAGCTGGGACAGGAGCTCTGGAAACACCATATATTTT.

The gene calls are TRBV3-1 (or the pseudogene TRBV3-2) and TRBJ1-2, with a tentative D call TRBD1 (6 bases). V lost 2 bases and J lost 4, with 11 bases in between. CDR3 size: 14 residues. Germline CDR1 reads LGHDT; CDR2 reads YNNKEL (reference sequence). The CDR3 spells CASSQPGTLYGYTF. The CDR3 DNA is TGTGCCAGCAGCCAACCAGGGACACTCTATGGCTACACCTTC.

The CDR3 loop reads CAISGKESAADTQYF. The CDR3 nucleotides are TGTGCCATCAGTGGTAAGGAGTCGGCGGCGGATACGCAGTATTTT. V is TRBV10-3 and J is TRBJ2-3, with D hard to call. V lost 4 bases to trimming and J lost 6 bases, with 17 bases between them. CDR3 length: 15 residues. Germline-derived CDR1 and CDR2 are ENHRY and SYGVKD.

The rearrangement joins TRBV5-6 to TRBJ1-4; TRBD1 matches at 8 bases. Trimming at V came to 2 bases and at J to 8 bases, leaving 8 bases not matched to a gene. The CDR3 is 15 residues long. CDR1 is SGHDT and CDR2 is YYEEEE in the germline V gene. This CDR3 is CASSFQGAEGEKLFF. For the CDR3, the DNA is TGTGCCAGCAGCTTCCAGGGGGCAGAGGGAGAAAAACTGTTTTTT.

The chain recombines TRBV10-2 with TRBJ2-3; D unresolved. This CDR3 region has 14 residues. Germline lookup yields CDR1 WSHSY and CDR2 SAAADI. The V gene lost 10 bases and the J gene lost 2 bases, with 16 bases spanning the gap. CDR3 DNA sequence: TGCGCCACTAAACCGACTCCGAACACAGATACGCAGTATTTT. This gives the protein CATKPTPNTDTQYF.

The gene calls are TRBV7-2 and TRBJ2-3, with a tentative D call TRBD1 (6 bases). The V end lost 5 bases, the J end lost 0 bases, and 21 bases lay between the germline ends. The CDR3 runs to 18 residues. Germline values: CDR1 SGHTA, CDR2 FQGNSA. The CDR3 here is CASSRPRTGDNSTDTQYF. As DNA, the CDR3 is TGTGCCAGCAGCAGACCCCGGACTGGGGACAATAGCACAGATACGCAGTATTTT.

The CDR3 bases are TGTGCCAGCAGCGGCCCCTACGATACAGGGATCTCTGGAAACACCATATATTTT. Amino acids: CASSGPYDTGISGNTIYF. The genes are TRBV9 and TRBJ1-3, with D perhaps TRBD1 (6 bases). This CDR3 spans 18 amino acids. Germline-derived CDR1 and CDR2 are SGDLS and YYNGEE. Trimming removed 3 bases from V and 0 bases from J, with 19 bases in between.

V is TRBV6-6 and J is TRBJ2-7; TRBD2 aligns across 8 bases. Germline V gene lookup returns CDR1 MNHNY and CDR2 SVGAGI (reference sequence). The CDR3 runs 14 residues. Trimming removed 6 bases from V and 0 bases from J; junction bases left unmatched: 4. The CDR3 is CASSSSGSSYEQYF. CDR3 nucleotides: TGTGCCAGCAGCTCAAGCGGGAGCTCCTACGAGCAGTACTTC.

V usage is TRBV7-8 and J usage is TRBJ2-7; 9 bases are a match to TRBD2. The CDR3 runs to 15 residues. Germline V gene sequence: CDR1 SGHVS, CDR2 FQNEAQ. Trimming at V came to 2 bases and at J to 7 bases, leaving 9 bases not matched to a gene. CDR3 sequence: CASSLRHGLAGEQYV. The CDR3 region has the DNA TGTGCCAGCAGCTTACGCCATGGGCTAGCGGGGGAGCAGTACGTC.

The chain links TRBV7-2 to TRBJ1-1; no clear D. The length of the CDR3 is 13 residues. Germline lookup yields CDR1 SGHTA and CDR2 FQGNSA. The ends were cut back, 8 bases at V and 1 base at J, with 11 bases in the middle. DNA of the CDR3: TGTGCCAGCGTGAGGGCCCGGAACACTGAAGCTTTCTTT. Amino acid sequence: CASVRARNTEAFF.

The chain combines TRBV3-1 (or the pseudogene TRBV3-2) with TRBJ1-2; D not certain. This CDR3 spans 14 amino acids. CDR1 LGHDT and CDR2 YNNKEL come from the germline V gene (reference sequence). The V and J ends lost 0 bases and 6 bases respectively, with 11 bases between them. The CDR3: CASSQEARRHGYTF. CDR3 in DNA: TGTGCCAGCAGCCAAGAGGCCAGGCGACATGGCTACACCTTC.

Only a few counts were recorded for this clone. The chain links TRBV10-3 to TRBJ1-1, with 9 bases matching TRBD1. Per the germline V gene, CDR1 is ENHRY and CDR2 is SYGVKD. The ends lost 3 bases at V and 5 bases at J; junction bases unmatched: 7. The CDR3 contains 15 residues. The CDR3 spells CAISDLDRGSTEAFF. The CDR3 DNA reads as TGTGCCATCAGTGACCTGGACAGGGGTTCGACTGAAGCTTTCTTT.

This rearrangement joins TRBV2 to TRBJ1-1, with TRBD1 identical over 8 bases. The trim removed 5 bases at V and 10 bases at J, leaving 6 bases unmatched. The CDR3 covers 12 residues. Germline V gives CDR1 SNHLY, CDR2 FYNNEI. CDR3 in DNA: TGTGCCAGCAGTAGTGGGACAGGTGGAGCTTTCTTT. This translates into CASSSGTGGAFF.

This clone was observed once. The chain combines TRBV28 with TRBJ2-2; 10 bases align to TRBD1. The J segment lost 7 bases and the V segment lost 8 bases, leaving 7 bases of the junction unmatched. Germline CDR1 is MDHEN and CDR2 is SYDVKM. The CDR3 runs to 14 residues. CDR3 coding DNA: TGTGCCAGCGGCGACAGGGGGCGCGGCGGGGAGCTGTTTTTT. Translated: CASGDRGRGGELFF.

This rearrangement joins TRBV11-2 to TRBJ1-3; D is unresolved. Trimming took off 2 bases at V and 0 bases at J, with 8 bases between the two ends. This CDR3 contains 15 residues. Per the germline V gene, CDR1 is SGHAT and CDR2 is FQNNGV. The DNA of the CDR3 is TGTGCCAGCAGCTTAAATCGGTACTCTGGAAACACCATATATTTT. Amino acid sequence: CASSLNRYSGNTIYF.

The V and J genes are TRBV20-1 and TRBJ2-3; TRBD2 is a possible D gene (5 bases). Germline V gene data show CDR1 as DFQATT and CDR2 as SNEGSKA (reference sequence). The V end lost 5 bases, the J end lost 5 bases, and 8 bases lay between the germline ends. This CDR3 spans 11 amino acids. CDR3 DNA sequence: TGCAGTGCTCCAGGAGGAGATACGCAGTATTTT. Translating gives CSAPGGDTQYF.

This clone showed up just a few times. V gene TRBV4-3 combines with J gene TRBJ1-1; maybe TRBD1 (6 bases). From germline, CDR1 is LGHNA and CDR2 YSLEER. V shed 0 bases and J shed 4 bases, with 9 bases lying between them. The CDR3 runs 14 residues. This chain's CDR3 is CASSQEQGTTEAFF. CDR3 bases: TGCGCCAGCAGCCAAGAACAGGGCACCACTGAAGCTTTCTTT.

V and J are TRBV10-3 and TRBJ2-3, with TRBD2 identical over 9 bases. The CDR3 is 16 amino acids. V shed 4 bases, J shed 3 bases, and the junction held 8 bases outside the gene matches. The germline CDR1 and CDR2 sequences are ENHRY and SYGVKD. CDR3 in DNA: TGTGCCATCAGTGGGGAGACTAGCGGTCTAACAGATACGCAGTATTTT. Its translation: CAISGETSGLTDTQYF.

The chain employs TRBV4-1 and TRBJ2-7; 7 nucleotides match TRBD2. Per germline, CDR1 MGHRA and CDR2 YSYEKL. The CDR3 runs 15 residues. The junction had 6 bases not matched to a gene; V was cut back by 1 base and J by 3 bases. DNA for the CDR3: TGCGCCAGCAGCCAAGTGGGGGGGTCAGTCTACGAGCAGTACTTC. It yields the protein CASSQVGGSVYEQYF.